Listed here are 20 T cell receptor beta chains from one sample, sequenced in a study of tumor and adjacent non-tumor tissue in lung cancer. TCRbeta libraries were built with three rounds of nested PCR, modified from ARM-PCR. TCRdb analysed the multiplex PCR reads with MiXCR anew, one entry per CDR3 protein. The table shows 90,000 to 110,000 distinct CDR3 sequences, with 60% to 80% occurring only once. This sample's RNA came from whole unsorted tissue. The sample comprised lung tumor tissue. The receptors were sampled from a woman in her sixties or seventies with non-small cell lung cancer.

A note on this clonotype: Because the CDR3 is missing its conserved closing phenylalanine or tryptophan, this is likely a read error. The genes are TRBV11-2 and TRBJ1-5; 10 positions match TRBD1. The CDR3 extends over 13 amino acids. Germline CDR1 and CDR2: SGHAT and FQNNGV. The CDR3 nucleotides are TGCGCCATCTCCCGGGACAGGGGTCAACCCCAGCATTTA. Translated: CAISRDRGQPQHL.

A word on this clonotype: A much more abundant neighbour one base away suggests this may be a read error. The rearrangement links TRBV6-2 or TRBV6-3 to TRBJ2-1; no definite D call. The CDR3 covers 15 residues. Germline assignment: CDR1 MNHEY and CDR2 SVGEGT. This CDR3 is CARASTHHSYNEQLF. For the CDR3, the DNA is TGTGCCAGGGCCAGTACCCATCACTCCTACAATGAGCAGCTCTTC.

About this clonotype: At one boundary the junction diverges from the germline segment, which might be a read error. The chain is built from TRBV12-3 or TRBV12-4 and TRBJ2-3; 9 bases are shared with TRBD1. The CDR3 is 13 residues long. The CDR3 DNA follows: TGTGCCAGTAGGACAGGGGACACATATACGCAGTATTTT. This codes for CASRTGDTYTQYF.

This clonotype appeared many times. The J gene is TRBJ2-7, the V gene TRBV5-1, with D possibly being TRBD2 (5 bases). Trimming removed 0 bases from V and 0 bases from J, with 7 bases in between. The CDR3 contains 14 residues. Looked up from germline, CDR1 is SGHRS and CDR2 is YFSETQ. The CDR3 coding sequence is TGCGCCAGCAGCTTGGAAGGGAGCTCCTACGAGCAGTACTTC. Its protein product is CASSLEGSSYEQYF.

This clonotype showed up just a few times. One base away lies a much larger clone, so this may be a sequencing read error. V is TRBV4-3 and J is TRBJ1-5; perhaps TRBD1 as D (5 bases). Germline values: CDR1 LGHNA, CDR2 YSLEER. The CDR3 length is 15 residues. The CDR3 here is CASSQDFVGGQHQHF. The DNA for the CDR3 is TGCGCCAGCAGCCAAGATTTTGTGGGGGGTCAGCACCAGCATTTT.

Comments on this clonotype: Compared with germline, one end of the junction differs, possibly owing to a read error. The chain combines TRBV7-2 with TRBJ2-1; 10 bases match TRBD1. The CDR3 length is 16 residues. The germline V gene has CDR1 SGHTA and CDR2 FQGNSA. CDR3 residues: CASAYPGQGNYDEQFF. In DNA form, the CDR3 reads TGTGCCAGCGCCTATCCGGGACAGGGGAACTACGATGAGCAGTTCTTC.

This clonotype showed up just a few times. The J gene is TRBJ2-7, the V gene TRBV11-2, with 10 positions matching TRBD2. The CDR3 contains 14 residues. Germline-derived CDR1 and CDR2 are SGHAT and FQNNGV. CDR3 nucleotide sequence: TGTTCCGGCAGCCCCACTAGCGGGGTTTACGAGCAGTACTTC. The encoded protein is CSGSPTSGVYEQYF.

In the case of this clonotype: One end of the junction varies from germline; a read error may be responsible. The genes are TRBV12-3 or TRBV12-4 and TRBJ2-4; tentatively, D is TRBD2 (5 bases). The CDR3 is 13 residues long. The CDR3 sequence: CASSASWRNIQYF. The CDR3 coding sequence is TGTGCCAGCAGTGCTAGCTGGAGAAACATTCAATACTTC.

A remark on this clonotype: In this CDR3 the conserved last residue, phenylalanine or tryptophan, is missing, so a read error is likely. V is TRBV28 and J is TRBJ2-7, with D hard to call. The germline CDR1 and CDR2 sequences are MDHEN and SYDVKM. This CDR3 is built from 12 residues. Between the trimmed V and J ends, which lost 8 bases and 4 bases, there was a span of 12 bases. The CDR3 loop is CASSSEDYEQYL. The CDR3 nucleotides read TGTGCCAGCTCGTCCGAGGATTACGAGCAGTACTTA.

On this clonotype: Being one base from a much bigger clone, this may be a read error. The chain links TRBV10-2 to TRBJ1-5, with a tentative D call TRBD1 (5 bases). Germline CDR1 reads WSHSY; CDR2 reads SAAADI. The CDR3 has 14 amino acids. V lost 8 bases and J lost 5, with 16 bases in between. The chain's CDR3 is CASGEMDTHQPQHF. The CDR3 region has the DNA TGCGCCAGCGGGGAAATGGACACCCATCAGCCCCAGCATTTT.

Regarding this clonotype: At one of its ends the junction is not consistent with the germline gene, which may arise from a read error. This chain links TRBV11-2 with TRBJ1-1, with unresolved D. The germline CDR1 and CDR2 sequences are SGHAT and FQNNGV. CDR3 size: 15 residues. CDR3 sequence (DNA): TGTACCAGCAGCTTAGATCCGTCAACGTACACTGAAGATTTCTTT. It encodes CTSSLDPSTYTEDFF.

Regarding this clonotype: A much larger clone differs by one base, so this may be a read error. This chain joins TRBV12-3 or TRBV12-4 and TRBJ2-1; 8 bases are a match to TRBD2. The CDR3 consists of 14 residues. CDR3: CGSKETGGSDEQFF. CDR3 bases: TGTGGCAGCAAGGAGACGGGAGGGTCCGATGAGCAGTTCTTC.

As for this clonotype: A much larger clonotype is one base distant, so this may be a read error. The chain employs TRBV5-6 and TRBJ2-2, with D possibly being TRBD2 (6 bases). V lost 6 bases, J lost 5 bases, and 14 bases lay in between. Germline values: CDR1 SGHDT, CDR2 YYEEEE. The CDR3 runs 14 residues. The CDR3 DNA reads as TGTGCCAGCACCACCTTGGGGGGAACCGGGGAGCTGTTTTTT. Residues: CASTTLGGTGELFF.

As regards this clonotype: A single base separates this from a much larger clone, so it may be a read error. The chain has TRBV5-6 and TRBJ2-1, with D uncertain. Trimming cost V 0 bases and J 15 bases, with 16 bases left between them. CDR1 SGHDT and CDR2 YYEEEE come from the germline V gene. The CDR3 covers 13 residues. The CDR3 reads CASSLAWDGRWFF. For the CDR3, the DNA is TGTGCCAGCAGCTTGGCATGGGATGGTAGGTGGTTCTTC.

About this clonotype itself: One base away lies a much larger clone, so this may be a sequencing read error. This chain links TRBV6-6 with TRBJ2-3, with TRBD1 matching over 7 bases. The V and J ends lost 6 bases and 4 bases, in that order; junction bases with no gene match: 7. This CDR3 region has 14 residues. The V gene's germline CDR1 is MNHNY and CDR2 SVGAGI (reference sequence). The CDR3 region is CASSLTTGSDTQYF. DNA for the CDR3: TGTGCCAGCAGCCTAACGACAGGGTCAGATACGCAGTATTTT.

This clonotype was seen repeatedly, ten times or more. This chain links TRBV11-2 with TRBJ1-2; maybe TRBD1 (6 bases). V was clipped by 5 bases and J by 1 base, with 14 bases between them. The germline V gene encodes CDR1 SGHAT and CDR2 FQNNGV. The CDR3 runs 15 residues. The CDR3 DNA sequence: TGTGCCAGCAGCCTAGGGGGAGGTTTTAACTATGGCTACACCTTC. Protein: CASSLGGGFNYGYTF.

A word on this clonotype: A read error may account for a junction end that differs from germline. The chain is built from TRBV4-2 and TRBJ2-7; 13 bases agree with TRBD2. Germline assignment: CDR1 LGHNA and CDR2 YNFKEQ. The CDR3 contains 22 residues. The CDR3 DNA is TGTGCCAACAGCCAAGATATCGCGTCAGGACTAGCGGGGGATTTGAGGTCCTACGAGCAGTACTTC. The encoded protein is CANSQDIASGLAGDLRSYEQYF.

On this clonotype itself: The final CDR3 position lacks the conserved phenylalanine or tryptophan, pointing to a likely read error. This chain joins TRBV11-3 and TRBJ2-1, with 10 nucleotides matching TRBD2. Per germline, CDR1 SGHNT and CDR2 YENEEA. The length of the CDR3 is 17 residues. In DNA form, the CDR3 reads TGCACCAGCAGCTTAGAGTTGGCTAGCGGGAGCCACAATGAGCAGTTCCTC. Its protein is CTSSLELASGSHNEQFL.

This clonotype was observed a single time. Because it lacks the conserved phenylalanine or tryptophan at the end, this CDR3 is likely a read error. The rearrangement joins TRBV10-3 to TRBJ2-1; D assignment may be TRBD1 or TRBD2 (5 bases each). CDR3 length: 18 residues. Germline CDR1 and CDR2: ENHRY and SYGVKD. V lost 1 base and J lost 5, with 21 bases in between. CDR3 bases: TGTGCCATCAGTGAGTTAGGACTGGTAGGGAGAGGGGACAATGAGCAGTTCTTA. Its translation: CAISELGLVGRGDNEQFL.

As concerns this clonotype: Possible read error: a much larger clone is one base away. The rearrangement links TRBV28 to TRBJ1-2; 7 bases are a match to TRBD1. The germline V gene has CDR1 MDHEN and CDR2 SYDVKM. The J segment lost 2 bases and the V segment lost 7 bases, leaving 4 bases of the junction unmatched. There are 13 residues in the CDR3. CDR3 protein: CASNSGQNYGYTF. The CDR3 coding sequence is TGTGCCAGCAATTCGGGACAGAACTATGGCTACACCTTC.